The present TCR beta chain was sequenced within a study of CD8 T cells in ankylosing spondylitis. V shed 8 bases, J shed 0 bases, and the junction held 6 bases outside the gene matches. Germline V lookup: CDR1 DFQATT, CDR2 SNEGSKA (reference sequence). The CDR3 is 14 amino acids. TCRdb recomputed calls from the 5' RACE reads with MiXCR, one row per CDR3 protein. This sample carries about 130,000 distinct CDR3 sequences, approximately 6.8% of them seen once, and the ten largest clones take 9.5% to 15%. This clonotype was detected many times. The target antigen is unknown. Study-level findings and limits: In ankylosing spondylitis patients, matched synovial fluid reportedly showed significant enrichment of disease-linked clones. The study identified a TCR beta motif of several highly homologous variants that appeared characteristic of ankylosing spondylitis blood. As for the disease-linked clones, they showed a CD8+ phenotype and occurred at relatively low frequencies in peripheral blood.

This clonotype originated in a male donor with ankylosing spondylitis or in good health (not recorded which). The rearrangement links TRBV20-1 to TRBJ2-3; 9 bases fit TRBD1. Sequencing was carried out using blood, either unsorted or a sorted T cell fraction (not recorded which). CDR3 sequence: CSTYRGQSTDTQYF. CDR3 nucleotides: TGCAGTACTTACAGGGGGCAAAGCACAGATACGCAGTATTTT.